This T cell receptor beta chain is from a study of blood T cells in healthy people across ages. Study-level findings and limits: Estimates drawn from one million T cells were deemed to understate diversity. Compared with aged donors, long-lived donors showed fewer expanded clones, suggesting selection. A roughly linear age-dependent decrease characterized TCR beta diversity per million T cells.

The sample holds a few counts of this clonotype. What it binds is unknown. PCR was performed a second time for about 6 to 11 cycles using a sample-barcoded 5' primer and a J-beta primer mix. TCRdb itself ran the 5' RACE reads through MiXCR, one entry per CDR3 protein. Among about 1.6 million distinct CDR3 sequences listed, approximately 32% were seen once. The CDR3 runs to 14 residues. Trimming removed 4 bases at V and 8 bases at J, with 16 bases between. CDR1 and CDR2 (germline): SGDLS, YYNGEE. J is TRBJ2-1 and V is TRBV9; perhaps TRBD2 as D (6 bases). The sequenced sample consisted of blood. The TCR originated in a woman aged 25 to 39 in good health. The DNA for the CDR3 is TGTGCCAGCAGCCTTCGGGACTGGGGGGATGAGCAGTTCTTC. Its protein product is CASSLRDWGDEQFF.